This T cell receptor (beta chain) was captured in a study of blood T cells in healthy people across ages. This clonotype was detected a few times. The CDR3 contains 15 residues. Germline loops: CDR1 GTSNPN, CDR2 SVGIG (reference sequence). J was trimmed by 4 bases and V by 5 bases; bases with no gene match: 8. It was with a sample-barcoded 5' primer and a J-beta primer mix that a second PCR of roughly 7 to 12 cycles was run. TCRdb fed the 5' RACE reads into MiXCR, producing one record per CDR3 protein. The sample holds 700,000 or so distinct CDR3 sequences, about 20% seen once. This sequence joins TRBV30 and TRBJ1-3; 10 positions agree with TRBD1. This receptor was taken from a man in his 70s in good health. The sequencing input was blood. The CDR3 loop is CAWGTGAGYGNTIYF. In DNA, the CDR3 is TGTGCCTGGGGGACAGGGGCAGGTTACGGAAACACCATATATTTT.